The rows below give T cell receptor beta chains drawn from one sample of a study of identical twins. TCRdb re-called the 5' RACE reads with MiXCR, one entry per CDR3 protein. The sample lists approximately 500,000 distinct CDR3 sequences; roughly 15% were seen once. The same specimen was also included in a second study, on yellow fever vaccine responses in identical twins.

Sequencing input: CD4+ T cells sorted from blood. Every receptor here comes from a woman aged 18-30 years in good health. Each CDR3 is given with its conserved first and last residue. Each record gives: CDR3 length, V gene, J gene, clone size, D gene, CDR3 protein, CDR3 DNA. A D gene is named only where the DNA matches it firmly. Rows give clone size only sometimes, using once, few, many, or a class for an expanded clone.

15	TRBV20-1	TRBJ2-2	.	TRBD2	CSASLSGRNTGELFF	TGCAGTGCTAGTCTAAGCGGGAGGAACACCGGGGAGCTGTTTTTT
13	TRBV5-1	TRBJ1-5	.	.	CASSLGVTEPQHF	TGCGCCAGCAGCTTGGGAGTTACGGAGCCCCAGCATTTT
13	TRBV2	TRBJ1-4	few	.	CASSDEAGLKLFF	TGTGCCAGCAGTGACGAGGCAGGGCTGAAACTGTTTTTT
13	TRBV20-1	TRBJ1-4	few	.	CSARPRRNEKLFF	TGCAGTGCCCGCCCCCGGCGGAATGAAAAACTGTTTTTT
18	TRBV29-1	TRBJ2-3	.	TRBD2	CSVPPGTSGGAGTDTQYF	TGCAGCGTCCCTCCAGGGACTAGCGGGGGGGCCGGCACAGATACGCAGTATTTT
14	TRBV20-1	TRBJ2-5	.	TRBD2	CSARDWEGRETQYF	TGCAGTGCTAGAGATTGGGAGGGGAGGGAGACCCAGTACTTC
16	TRBV16	TRBJ2-7	few	TRBD2	CASSQSKREVTYEQYF	TGTGCCAGCAGCCAATCCAAACGGGAGGTTACCTACGAGCAGTACTTC
13	TRBV20-1	TRBJ2-7	.	TRBD2	CSATTSGSYEQYF	TGCAGTGCCACGACTAGCGGGAGCTACGAGCAGTACTTC
10	TRBV20-1	TRBJ2-5	few	.	CSAVGETQYF	TGCAGTGCTGTGGGGGAGACCCAGTACTTC
15	TRBV25-1	TRBJ1-3	many	.	CASGGTPHSGNTIYF	TGTGCCAGCGGAGGGACACCTCACTCTGGAAACACCATATATTTT
16	TRBV12-3/TRBV12-4	TRBJ2-1	many	TRBD2	CASSLVRLAGYNEQFF	TGTGCCAGCAGTTTAGTACGGCTAGCGGGGTACAATGAGCAGTTCTTC
14	TRBV15	TRBJ2-5	many	TRBD2	CATSRDSGFGTQYF	TGTGCCACCAGCAGAGATAGCGGGTTCGGGACCCAGTACTTC
14	TRBV29-1	TRBJ2-5	.	.	CSVELLAKQETQYF	TGCAGCGTTGAACTTCTAGCGAAACAAGAGACCCAGTACTTC
14	TRBV18	TRBJ1-4	few	TRBD1	CASSPSTGEEKLFF	TGTGCCAGCTCACCATCGACAGGGGAAGAAAAACTGTTTTTT
15	TRBV12-3/TRBV12-4	TRBJ1-4	many	.	CASSLGLATNEKLFF	TGTGCCAGCAGTTTAGGGCTTGCAACTAATGAAAAACTGTTTTTT
14	TRBV29-1	TRBJ1-1	.	.	CSVSFPGPDMEAFF	TGCAGCGTATCATTCCCGGGACCAGATATGGAAGCTTTCTTT
15	TRBV6-5	TRBJ2-5	.	TRBD1	CASSYSTGTGETQYF	TGTGCCAGCAGTTACTCGACAGGGACGGGGGAGACCCAGTACTTC
14	TRBV19	TRBJ1-5	.	.	CASSIARGDQPQHF	TGTGCCAGTAGTATAGCCCGAGGGGATCAGCCCCAGCATTTT
11	TRBV6-5	TRBJ2-1	.	.	CATSQGNEQFF	TGTGCCACCTCCCAAGGGAATGAGCAGTTCTTC
16	TRBV27	TRBJ2-7	few	TRBD2	CASSPQGLAGNYEQYF	TGTGCCAGCAGTCCCCAGGGCCTAGCGGGAAACTACGAGCAGTACTTC
14	TRBV6-4	TRBJ2-1	few	TRBD2	CASSRTSGRDEQFF	TGTGCCAGCAGCCGGACTAGCGGGAGAGATGAGCAGTTCTTC
14	TRBV29-1	TRBJ2-5	few	TRBD2	CSVTPGTTQETQYF	TGCAGCGTCACTCCTGGGACTACTCAAGAGACCCAGTACTTC
14	TRBV19	TRBJ1-2	few	TRBD1	CASSADRINYGYTF	TGTGCCAGTAGCGCGGACAGGATCAACTATGGCTACACCTTC
16	TRBV4-2	TRBJ2-5	.	TRBD2	CASSQDRRGGEETQYF	TGTGCCAGCAGCCAAGATCGGCGGGGGGGAGAAGAGACCCAGTACTTC
18	TRBV12-3/TRBV12-4	TRBJ2-1	.	TRBD2	CASSPISGSGGRYNEQFF	TGTGCCAGCAGCCCGATTTCCGGAAGCGGGGGACGCTACAATGAGCAGTTCTTC
15	TRBV2	TRBJ2-5	.	TRBD1	CASSDRGIGGETQYF	TGTGCCAGCAGTGACAGGGGGATTGGTGGAGAGACCCAGTACTTC
17	TRBV11-2	TRBJ1-1	few	.	CASSLTIGGLMNTEAFF	TGTGCCAGCAGCTTAACGATAGGAGGGCTCATGAACACTGAAGCTTTCTTT
16	TRBV20-1	TRBJ2-1	.	TRBD2	CSAITASGPSYNEQFF	TGCAGTGCTATAACGGCTAGCGGGCCCTCCTACAATGAGCAGTTCTTC
14	TRBV7-7	TRBJ2-1	few	TRBD2	CASSPGLVSNEQFF	TGTGCCAGCAGCCCGGGACTAGTCTCCAATGAGCAGTTCTTC
16	TRBV5-1	TRBJ2-3	few	TRBD2	CASSPVLAGPTDTQYF	TGCGCCAGCAGCCCCGTCTTAGCGGGACCCACAGATACGCAGTATTTT
15	TRBV6-1	TRBJ1-1	.	.	CASRDRTFSNTEAFF	TGTGCCAGCAGGGATCGGACATTCTCGAACACTGAAGCTTTCTTT
17	TRBV7-2	TRBJ2-1	.	TRBD2	CASSSDGLAGSYNEQFF	TGTGCCAGCAGCTCCGACGGGCTAGCGGGCTCCTACAATGAGCAGTTCTTC
13	TRBV29-1	TRBJ1-1	few	.	CSAVQGRGTEAFF	TGCAGCGCTGTCCAGGGACGGGGCACTGAAGCTTTCTTT
11	TRBV28	TRBJ2-2	.	.	CASSWAGELFF	TGTGCCAGCAGTTGGGCCGGGGAGCTGTTTTTT
15	TRBV6-2/TRBV6-3	TRBJ2-7	.	.	CASSYLGTGTYEQYF	TGTGCCAGCAGTTACCTAGGGACTGGGACGTACGAGCAGTACTTC
15	TRBV24-1	TRBJ2-1	.	TRBD1	CATSDRDRIYNEQFF	TGTGCCACCAGTGACAGGGACAGAATCTACAATGAGCAGTTCTTC
12	TRBV15	TRBJ2-5	.	.	CATSSRAETQYF	TGTGCCACCAGCAGTAGGGCAGAGACCCAGTACTTC
12	TRBV2	TRBJ2-7	few	.	CASKLLAYEQYF	TGTGCCAGCAAGTTACTGGCCTACGAGCAGTACTTC
11	TRBV6-4	TRBJ1-1	.	.	CATRTEDEAFF	TGTGCCACCAGGACTGAGGACGAAGCTTTCTTT
16	TRBV20-1	TRBJ1-5	few	.	CSARDLAGKSDQPQHF	TGCAGTGCTAGAGATTTAGCAGGGAAGTCTGATCAGCCCCAGCATTTT
14	TRBV4-1	TRBJ2-7	few	.	CASSQGLRGAEQYF	TGCGCCAGCAGCCAAGGATTGAGGGGCGCCGAGCAGTACTTC
15	TRBV20-1	TRBJ2-3	few	.	CSVRGLRTSTDTQYF	TGCAGTGTCAGGGGACTCCGCACTTCCACAGATACGCAGTATTTT
13	TRBV4-1	TRBJ2-5	.	.	CASSQLFEETQYF	TGCGCCAGCAGCCAATTGTTCGAAGAGACCCAGTACTTC
14	TRBV2	TRBJ1-5	.	.	CASSIGTPNQPQHF	TGTGCCAGCAGTATCGGGACACCGAATCAGCCCCAGCATTTT
14	TRBV6-1	TRBJ1-1	few	.	CASRQETLNTEAFF	TGTGCCAGCAGACAGGAGACCTTGAACACTGAAGCTTTCTTT
12	TRBV29-1	TRBJ1-1	.	.	CSGGTLNTEAFF	TGCAGCGGCGGGACGCTGAACACTGAAGCTTTCTTT
15	TRBV29-1	TRBJ1-1	few	.	CSGDNPYSGYTEAFF	TGCAGCGGTGACAATCCGTACAGCGGGTACACTGAAGCTTTCTTT
16	TRBV5-1	TRBJ1-6	.	.	CASSRSGGSGNSPLHF	TGCGCCAGCAGCCGGTCTGGGGGGAGTGGCAATTCACCCCTCCACTTT
14	TRBV4-2	TRBJ1-2	few	.	CASSQDRGTYGYTF	TGTGCCAGCAGCCAAGATCGGGGGACCTATGGCTACACCTTC
14	TRBV12-3/TRBV12-4	TRBJ2-1	few	.	CASSFRLGDNEQFF	TGTGCCAGCAGTTTTAGGCTAGGGGACAATGAGCAGTTCTTC
14	TRBV5-1	TRBJ1-5	.	.	CASSWGDSNQPQHF	TGCGCCAGCAGCTGGGGGGATAGCAATCAGCCCCAGCATTTT
14	TRBV2	TRBJ2-7	.	TRBD2	CAKRVGGRSNEQYF	TGTGCTAAACGTGTTGGCGGGAGGTCCAACGAGCAGTACTTC
15	TRBV4-2	TRBJ2-1	.	TRBD1	CASSQETGGLDEQFF	TGTGCCAGCAGCCAAGAGACAGGGGGCTTAGATGAGCAGTTCTTC
16	TRBV20-1	TRBJ1-6	.	.	CSARDTGSSYNSPLHF	TGCAGTGCTAGAGATACAGGGAGCTCCTATAATTCACCCCTCCACTTT
12	TRBV20-1	TRBJ2-5	few	.	CSASPWQETQYF	TGCAGTGCTAGCCCGTGGCAAGAGACCCAGTACTTC
16	TRBV2	TRBJ1-1	.	.	CASSEQGRGVGTEAFF	TGTGCCAGCAGTGAACAGGGGCGAGGGGTGGGCACTGAAGCTTTCTTT
14	TRBV11-2	TRBJ2-1	few	.	CASSSVRLTPEQFF	TGTGCCAGCAGCTCAGTGCGACTGACACCTGAGCAGTTCTTC
15	TRBV12-3/TRBV12-4	TRBJ1-1	.	TRBD1	CASSATRDRVTEAFF	TGTGCCAGCAGTGCGACTCGAGACAGGGTCACTGAAGCTTTCTTT
12	TRBV7-9	TRBJ2-3	.	.	CASSPLMDTQYF	TGTGCCAGCAGCCCACTTATGGATACGCAGTATTTT